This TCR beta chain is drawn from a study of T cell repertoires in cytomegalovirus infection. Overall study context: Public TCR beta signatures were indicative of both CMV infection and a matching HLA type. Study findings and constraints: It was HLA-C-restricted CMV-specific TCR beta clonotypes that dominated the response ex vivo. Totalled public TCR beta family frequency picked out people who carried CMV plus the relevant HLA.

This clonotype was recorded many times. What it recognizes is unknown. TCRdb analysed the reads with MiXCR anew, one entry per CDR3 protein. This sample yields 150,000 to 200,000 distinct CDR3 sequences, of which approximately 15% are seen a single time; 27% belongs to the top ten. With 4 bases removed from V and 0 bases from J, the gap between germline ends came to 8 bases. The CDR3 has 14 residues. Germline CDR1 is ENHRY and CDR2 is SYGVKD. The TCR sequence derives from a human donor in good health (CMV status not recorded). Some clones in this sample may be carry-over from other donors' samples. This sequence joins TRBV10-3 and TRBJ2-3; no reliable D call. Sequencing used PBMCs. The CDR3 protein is CAISASTSTDTQYF. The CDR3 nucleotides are TGTGCCATCAGTGCTTCGACCAGCACAGATACGCAGTATTTT.